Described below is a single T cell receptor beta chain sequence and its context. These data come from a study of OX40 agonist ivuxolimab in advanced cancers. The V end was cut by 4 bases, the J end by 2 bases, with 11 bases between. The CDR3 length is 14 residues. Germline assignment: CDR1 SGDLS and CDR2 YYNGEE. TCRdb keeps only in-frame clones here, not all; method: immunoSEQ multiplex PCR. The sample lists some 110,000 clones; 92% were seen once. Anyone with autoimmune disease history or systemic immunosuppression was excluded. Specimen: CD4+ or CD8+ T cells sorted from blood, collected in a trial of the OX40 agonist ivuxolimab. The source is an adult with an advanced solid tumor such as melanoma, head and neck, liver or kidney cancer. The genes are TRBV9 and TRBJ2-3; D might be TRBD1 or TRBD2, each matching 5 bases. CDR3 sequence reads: CASSQGRDTDTQYF. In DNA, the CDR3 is TGTGCCAGCAGCCAGGGACGGGACACAGATACGCAGTATTTT.